This TCR beta chain was captured by sequencing in a study of blood T cell repertoires in COVID-19. Study details: Nucleic acid was either cDNA or gDNA, and it came from T cells, B-cell-depleted T cells, or PBMCs.

Sequencing used immunoSEQ multiplex PCR; TCRdb keeps in-frame clones, though not all of them. The sample has a few hundred thousand clones, about 85% seen once. The CDR3 is 15 residues long. From germline, CDR1 is SGHAT and CDR2 FQNNGV. J lost 0 bases, V lost 1 base, and 3 bases had no gene match. This sequence joins TRBV11-2 and TRBJ2-7; TRBD1 matches at 7 bases. Sequenced: peripheral blood. This TCR was recovered from a woman between 18 and 29 years old with acute or convalescent COVID-19. This chain's CDR3 is CASSLGWTGSYEQYF. The CDR3 DNA reads as TGTGCCAGCAGCTTAGGGTGGACAGGCTCCTACGAGCAGTACTTC.